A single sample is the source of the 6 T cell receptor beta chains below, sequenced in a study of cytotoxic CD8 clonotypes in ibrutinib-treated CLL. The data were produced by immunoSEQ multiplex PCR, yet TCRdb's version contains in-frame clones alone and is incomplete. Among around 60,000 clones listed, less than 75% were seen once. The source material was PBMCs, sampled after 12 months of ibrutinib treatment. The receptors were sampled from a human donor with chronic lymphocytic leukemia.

The CDR3 sequence: CASRGALTDTQYF. As DNA, the CDR3 is TGTGCCAGCAGGGGGGCACTCACAGATACGCAGTATTTT. The gene calls are TRBV7-8 and TRBJ2-3, with a possible D match to TRBD1 (6 bases). Trimming left V 6 bases short and J 2 bases short, with 9 bases between. The CDR3 length is 13 residues. The germline CDR1 and CDR2 sequences are SGHVS and FQNEAQ.

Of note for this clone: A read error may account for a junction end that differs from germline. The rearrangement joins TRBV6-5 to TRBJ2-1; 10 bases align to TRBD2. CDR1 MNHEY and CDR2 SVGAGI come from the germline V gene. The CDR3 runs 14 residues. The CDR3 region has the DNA TGTGCCAGCAGTTCCCACCCGACTAGCGGGTGGCCGATCTTC. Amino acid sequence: CASSSHPTSGWPIF.

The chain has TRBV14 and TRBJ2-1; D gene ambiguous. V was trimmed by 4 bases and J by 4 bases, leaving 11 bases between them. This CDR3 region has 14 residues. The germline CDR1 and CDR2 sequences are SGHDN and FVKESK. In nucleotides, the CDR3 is TGTGCCAGCAGCCCAAGAAAAGGGTACAATGAGCAGTTCTTC. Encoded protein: CASSPRKGYNEQFF.

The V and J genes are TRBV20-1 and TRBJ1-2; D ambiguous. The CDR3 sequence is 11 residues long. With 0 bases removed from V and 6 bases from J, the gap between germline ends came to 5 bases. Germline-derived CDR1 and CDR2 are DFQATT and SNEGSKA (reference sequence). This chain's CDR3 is CSARDQNGYTF. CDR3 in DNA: TGCAGTGCTAGAGACCAGAATGGCTACACCTTC.

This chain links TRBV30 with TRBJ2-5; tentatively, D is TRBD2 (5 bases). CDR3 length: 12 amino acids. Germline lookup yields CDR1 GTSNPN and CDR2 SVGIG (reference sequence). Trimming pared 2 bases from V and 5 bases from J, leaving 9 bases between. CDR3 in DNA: TGTGCCTGGAGTCTAGCACGTGAGACCCAGTACTTC. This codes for CAWSLARETQYF.

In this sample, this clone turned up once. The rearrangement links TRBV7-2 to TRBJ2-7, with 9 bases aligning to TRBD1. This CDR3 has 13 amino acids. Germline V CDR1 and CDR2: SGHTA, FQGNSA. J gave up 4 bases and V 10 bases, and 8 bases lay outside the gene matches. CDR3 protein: CAISGQGQYEQYF. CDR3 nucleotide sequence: TGTGCCATTTCGGGACAGGGTCAGTACGAGCAGTACTTC.